This T cell receptor (beta chain) was obtained from a study of molecular identifiers for immune sequencing clone quantification. TCRdb re-analysed the PCR reads in MiXCR, keeping a single row per CDR3 protein. The sample has about 630,000 distinct CDR3 sequences, 25% seen once. This clonotype was observed a few times. Trimming took off 11 bases at V and 2 bases at J, with 10 bases between the two ends. This CDR3 comprises 12 residues. This receptor was taken from a human donor in good health. Some libraries in this study had Jurkat cell RNA spiked in. The genes are TRBV12-3 or TRBV12-4 and TRBJ1-5; D not resolved. Sequences were obtained from naive CD8+ T cells from blood, with Jurkat cell RNA spiked in. Subset noted: FACS-sorted CD8+CD4-CCR7+CD45RA+ naive T cells. For the CDR3, the DNA is TGTGCCGGCGGGCAGGGCAATCAGCCCCAGCATTTT. This codes for CAGGQGNQPQHF.